This T cell receptor beta chain came from a study of blood T cell repertoires in COVID-19. Study summary: The United States, Italy and Spain provided the acute and convalescent COVID-19 samples. Nucleic acid was either cDNA or gDNA, and it came from T cells, B-cell-depleted T cells, or PBMCs.

V lost 8 bases and J lost 8; bases outside the gene matches: 12. Germline loops: CDR1 SNHLY, CDR2 FYNNEI. The CDR3 has 14 residues. Original processing methods: Quantification of nucleated cells was approximated via reference gene primer amplification. Repertoires were generated with immunoSEQ multiplex PCR, while TCRdb's copy carries only in-frame clones and drops some. That table gives V, J and clone size, and the DNA gave D and trimming. The data show approximately 70,000 clones, about 80% seen once. In its sample, this clone was seen a few times. This receptor was obtained from a human donor in a cohort sampled during active COVID-19. The V and J genes are TRBV2 and TRBJ2-1; 7 bases align to TRBD2. Sequences were obtained from peripheral blood. CDR3 sequence (DNA): TGTGCCAGCTCCGGACTAGATCCCCAAGATGAGCAGTTCTTC. Amino acids: CASSGLDPQDEQFF.